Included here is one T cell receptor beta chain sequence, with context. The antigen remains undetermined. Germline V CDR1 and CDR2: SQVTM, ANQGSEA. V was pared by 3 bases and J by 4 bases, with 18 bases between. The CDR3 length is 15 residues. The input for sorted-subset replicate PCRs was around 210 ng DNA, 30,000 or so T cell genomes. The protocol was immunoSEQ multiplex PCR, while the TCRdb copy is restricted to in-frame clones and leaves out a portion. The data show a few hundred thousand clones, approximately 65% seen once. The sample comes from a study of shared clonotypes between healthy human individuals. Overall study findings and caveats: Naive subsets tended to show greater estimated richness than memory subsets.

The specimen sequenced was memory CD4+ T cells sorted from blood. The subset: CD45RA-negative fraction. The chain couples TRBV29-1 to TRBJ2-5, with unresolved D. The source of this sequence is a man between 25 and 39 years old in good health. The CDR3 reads CSVDLGFSSGETQYF. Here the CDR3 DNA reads TGCAGCGTTGATTTAGGGTTTAGTTCCGGAGAGACCCAGTACTTC.